This T cell receptor beta chain is from a study of T cell responses to AZD1222 COVID-19 vaccine. In the study overall: Pooled in the analysis were second doses at about 4 or about 12 weeks.

Assay used: immunoSEQ multiplex PCR; TCRdb lists only in-frame clones, some missing. Of some 96,000 clones listed, less than 90% were seen once; the top ten hold 1.8%. Broader study findings: Only five or six individuals given AZD1222 were seropositive at baseline. Nearly half of unique spike-specific TCRs reportedly avoided B.1.351 and B.1.1.7 mutated regions. Repertoires were sampled only after the peak T cell response.

A word on this clone: Its antigen is not identified.

V lost 3 bases and J 2 bases, leaving 8 bases between the germline ends. The length of the CDR3 is 14 residues. Germline V lookup: CDR1 MDHEN, CDR2 SYDVKM. The receptor's source is an adult in good health. V is TRBV28 and J is TRBJ1-5; TRBD1 might be the D (6 bases). Sequencing was performed on peripheral blood, taken on day 0 of AZD1222 vaccination. CDR3 region: CASSFAGGNQPQHF. The CDR3 DNA is TGTGCCAGCAGTTTTGCAGGGGGCAATCAGCCCCAGCATTTT.